What follows describes a single T cell receptor beta chain. Its specificity is not known. This CDR3 has 15 residues. CDR1 and CDR2 from the germline V gene are KGHSH and LQKENI. The trim removed 0 bases at V and 4 bases at J, leaving 1 base unmatched. These data belong to a study of regulatory dendritic cells for organ transplantation. Study results and caveats: Memory CD8+ clonal expansion seemed more limited with regulatory than mature dendritic cells. Among resting subsets, memory CD8+ cells contained the most alloreactive clonotypes. Alloreactive memory CD8+ T cell pools varied considerably between individuals.

Sorted T cells were CFSE-labeled and cultured four to five days with allogeneic regulatory or mature dendritic cells at 1:10. Memory T cells were CD45RO+, naive were CD45RA+, sorted by FACS. TCRdb's copy holds only in-frame clones and misses some; the assay was immunoSEQ multiplex PCR. The data contain over 8,000 clones, approximately 80% of them singletons. Sequenced input: memory CD4+ T cells from blood cultured with dendritic cells. Subset described: CD45RO+ memory T cells. The chain recombines TRBV18 with TRBJ2-5, with 11 bases fitting TRBD2. This clonotype was sampled from a human donor in good health. CDR3 protein: CASSPPTSGIETQYF. The CDR3, as DNA: TGTGCCAGCTCACCACCGACTAGCGGGATAGAGACCCAGTACTTC.